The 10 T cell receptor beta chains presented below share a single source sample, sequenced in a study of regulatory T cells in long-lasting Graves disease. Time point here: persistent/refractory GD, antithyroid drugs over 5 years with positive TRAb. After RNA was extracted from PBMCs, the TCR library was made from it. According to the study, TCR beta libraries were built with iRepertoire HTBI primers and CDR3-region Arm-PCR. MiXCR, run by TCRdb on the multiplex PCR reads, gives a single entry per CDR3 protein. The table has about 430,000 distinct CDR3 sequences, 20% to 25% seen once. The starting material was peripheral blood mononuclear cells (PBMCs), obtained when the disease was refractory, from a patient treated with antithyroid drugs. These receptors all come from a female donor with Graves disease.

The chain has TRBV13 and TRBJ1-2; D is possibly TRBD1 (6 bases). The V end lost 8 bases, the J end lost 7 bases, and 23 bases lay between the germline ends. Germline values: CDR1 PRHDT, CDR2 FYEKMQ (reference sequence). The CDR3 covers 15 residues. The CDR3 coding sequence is TGTGCCAGCGGTCGGGACAAACTAAGAGTGGGTGGCTACACCTTC. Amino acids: CASGRDKLRVGGYTF.

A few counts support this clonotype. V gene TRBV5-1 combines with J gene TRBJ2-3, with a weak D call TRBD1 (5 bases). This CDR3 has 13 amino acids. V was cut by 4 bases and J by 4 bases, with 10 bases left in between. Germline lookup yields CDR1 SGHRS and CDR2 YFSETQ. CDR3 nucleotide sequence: TGCGCCAGCAGCCAGGGTTTGGCAGATACGCAGTATTTT. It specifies CASSQGLADTQYF. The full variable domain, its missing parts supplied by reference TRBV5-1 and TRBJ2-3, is KAGVTQTPRYLIKTRGQQVTLSCSPISGHRSVSWYQQTPGQGLQFLFEYFSETQRNKGNFPGRFSGRQFSNSRSEMNVSTLELGDSALYLCASSQGLADTQYFGPGTRLTVL.

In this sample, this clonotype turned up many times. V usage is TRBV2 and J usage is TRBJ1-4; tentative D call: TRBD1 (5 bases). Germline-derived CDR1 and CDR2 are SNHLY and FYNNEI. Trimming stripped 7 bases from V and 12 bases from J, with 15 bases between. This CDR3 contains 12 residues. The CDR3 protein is CASTWTREELFF. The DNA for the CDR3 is TGTGCCAGCACCTGGACAAGGGAAGAACTGTTTTTT.

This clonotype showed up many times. CDR3 nucleotide sequence: TGCAGCGTTGAAACCGGCGGTGGCTACACCTTC. Its protein product is CSVETGGGYTF. The genes are TRBV29-1 and TRBJ1-2; D gene uncertain. Per the germline V gene, CDR1 is SQVTM and CDR2 is ANQGSEA. The CDR3 consists of 11 residues. The V end lost 2 bases, the J end lost 7 bases, and 8 bases lay between the germline ends.

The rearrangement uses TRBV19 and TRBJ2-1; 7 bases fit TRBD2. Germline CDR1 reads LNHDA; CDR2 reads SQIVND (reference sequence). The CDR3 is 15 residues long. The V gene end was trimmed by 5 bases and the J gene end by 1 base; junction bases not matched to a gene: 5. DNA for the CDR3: TGTGCCAGTAGTGGCGGGAGAGCTTCCTACAATGAGCAGTTCTTC. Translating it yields CASSGGRASYNEQFF.

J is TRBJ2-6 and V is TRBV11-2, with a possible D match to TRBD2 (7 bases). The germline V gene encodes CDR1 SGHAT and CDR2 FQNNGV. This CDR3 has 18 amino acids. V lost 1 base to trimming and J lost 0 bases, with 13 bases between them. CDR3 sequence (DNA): TGTGCCAGCAGCTTAGGCAGGGGACTACTCTCTGGGGCCAACGTCCTGACTTTC. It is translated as CASSLGRGLLSGANVLTF.

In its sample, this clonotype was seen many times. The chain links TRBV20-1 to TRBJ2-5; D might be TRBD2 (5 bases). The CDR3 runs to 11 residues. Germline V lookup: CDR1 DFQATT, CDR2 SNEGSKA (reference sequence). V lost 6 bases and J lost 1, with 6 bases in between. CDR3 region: CSAEGQETQYF. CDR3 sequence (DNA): TGCAGTGCAGAGGGCCAAGAGACCCAGTACTTC.

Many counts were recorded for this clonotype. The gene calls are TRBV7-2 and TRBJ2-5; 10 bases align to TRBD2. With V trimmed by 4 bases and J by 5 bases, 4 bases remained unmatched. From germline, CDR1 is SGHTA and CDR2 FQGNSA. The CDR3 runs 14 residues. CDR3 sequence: CASSSSGRAETQYF. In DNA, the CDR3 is TGTGCCAGCAGCTCCAGCGGGAGGGCGGAGACCCAGTACTTC.

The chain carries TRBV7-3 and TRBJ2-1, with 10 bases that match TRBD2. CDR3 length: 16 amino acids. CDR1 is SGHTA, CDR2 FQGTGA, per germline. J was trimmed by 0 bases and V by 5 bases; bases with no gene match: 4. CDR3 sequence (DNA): TGTGCCAGCAGCCCTAGCGGGAGAAGCTCCTACAATGAGCAGTTCTTC. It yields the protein CASSPSGRSSYNEQFF.

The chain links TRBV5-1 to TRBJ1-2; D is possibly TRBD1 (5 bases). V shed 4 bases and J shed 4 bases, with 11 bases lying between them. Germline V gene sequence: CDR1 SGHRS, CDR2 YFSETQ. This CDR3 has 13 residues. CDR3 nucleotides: TGCGCCAGCAGCCAACAGGACACCTATGGCTACACCTTC. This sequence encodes CASSQQDTYGYTF.